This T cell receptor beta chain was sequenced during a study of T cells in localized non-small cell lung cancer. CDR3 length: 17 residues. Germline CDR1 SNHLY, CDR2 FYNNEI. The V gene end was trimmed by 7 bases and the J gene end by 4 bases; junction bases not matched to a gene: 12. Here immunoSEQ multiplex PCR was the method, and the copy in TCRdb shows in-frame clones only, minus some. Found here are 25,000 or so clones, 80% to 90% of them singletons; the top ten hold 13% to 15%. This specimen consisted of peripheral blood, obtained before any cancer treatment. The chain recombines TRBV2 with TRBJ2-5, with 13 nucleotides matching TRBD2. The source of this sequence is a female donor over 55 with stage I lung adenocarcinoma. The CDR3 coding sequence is TGTGCCAGCACCCGGACTAGCGGGAGCACCAGGATAGAGACCCAGTACTTC. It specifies CASTRTSGSTRIETQYF.